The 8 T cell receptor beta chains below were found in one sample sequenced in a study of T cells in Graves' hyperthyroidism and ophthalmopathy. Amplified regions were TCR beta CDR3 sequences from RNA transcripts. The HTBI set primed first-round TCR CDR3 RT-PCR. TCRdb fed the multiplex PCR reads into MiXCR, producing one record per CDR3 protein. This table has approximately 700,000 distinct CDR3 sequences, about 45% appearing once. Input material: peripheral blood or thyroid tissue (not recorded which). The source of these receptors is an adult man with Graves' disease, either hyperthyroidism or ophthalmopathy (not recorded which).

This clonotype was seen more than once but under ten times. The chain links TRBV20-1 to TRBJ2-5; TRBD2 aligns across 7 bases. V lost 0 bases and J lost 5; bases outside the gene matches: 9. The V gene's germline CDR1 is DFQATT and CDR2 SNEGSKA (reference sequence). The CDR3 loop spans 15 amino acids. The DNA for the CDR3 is TGCAGTGCTAGAGATCAGGGAGGGATTAGGGAGACCCAGTACTTC. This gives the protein CSARDQGGIRETQYF.

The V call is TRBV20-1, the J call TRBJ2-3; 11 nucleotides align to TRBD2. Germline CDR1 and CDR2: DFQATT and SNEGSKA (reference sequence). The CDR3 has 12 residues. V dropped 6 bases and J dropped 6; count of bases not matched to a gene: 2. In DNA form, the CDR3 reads TGCAGTGCCTCTAGCGGGAGGGATACGCAGTATTTT. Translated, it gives CSASSGRDTQYF.

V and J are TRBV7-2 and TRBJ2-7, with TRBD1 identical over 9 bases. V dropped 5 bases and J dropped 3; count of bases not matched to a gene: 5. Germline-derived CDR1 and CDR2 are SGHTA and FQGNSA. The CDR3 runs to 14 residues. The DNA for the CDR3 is TGTGCCAGCAGCCCCAGGACAGGGGACTACGAGCAGTACTTC. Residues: CASSPRTGDYEQYF.

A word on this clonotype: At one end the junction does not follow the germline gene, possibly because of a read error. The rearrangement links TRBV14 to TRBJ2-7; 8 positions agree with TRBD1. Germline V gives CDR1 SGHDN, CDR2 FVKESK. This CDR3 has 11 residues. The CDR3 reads CASSQEQGVLF. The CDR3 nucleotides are TGTGCCAGCAGCCAAGAACAGGGGGTATTATTC.

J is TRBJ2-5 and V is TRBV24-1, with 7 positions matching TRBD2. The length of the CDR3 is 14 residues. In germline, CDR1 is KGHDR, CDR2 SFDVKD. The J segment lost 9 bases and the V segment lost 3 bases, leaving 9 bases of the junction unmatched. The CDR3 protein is CATSDAGGNQPQYF. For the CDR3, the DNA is TGTGCCACCAGTGATGCCGGGGGGAATCAGCCCCAGTACTTC.

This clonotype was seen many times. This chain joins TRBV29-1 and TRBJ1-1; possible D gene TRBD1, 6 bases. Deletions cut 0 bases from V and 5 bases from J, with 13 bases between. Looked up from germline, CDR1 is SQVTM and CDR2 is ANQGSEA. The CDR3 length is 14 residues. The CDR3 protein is CSVEDQGRGTEAFF. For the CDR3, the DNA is TGCAGCGTTGAAGACCAGGGGCGGGGAACTGAAGCTTTCTTT.

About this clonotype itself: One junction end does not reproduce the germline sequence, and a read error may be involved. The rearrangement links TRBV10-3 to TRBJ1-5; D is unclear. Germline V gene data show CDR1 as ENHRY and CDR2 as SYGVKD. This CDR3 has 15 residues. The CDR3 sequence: CASSPINRGNQPQHF. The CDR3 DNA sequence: TGTGCCAGCAGTCCAATTAATAGAGGCAATCAGCCCCAGCATTTT.

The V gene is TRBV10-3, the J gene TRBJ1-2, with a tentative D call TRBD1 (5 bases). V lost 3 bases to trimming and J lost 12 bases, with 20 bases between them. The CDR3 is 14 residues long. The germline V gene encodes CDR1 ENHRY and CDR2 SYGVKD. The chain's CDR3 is CAISEVGGEGWDTF. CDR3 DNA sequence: TGTGCCATCAGTGAAGTGGGGGGTGAAGGCTGGGACACCTTC.